This T cell receptor beta chain emerged from a study of cytomegalovirus exposure and HLA in healthy donors. The germline V gene has CDR1 SGHRS and CDR2 YFSETQ. V was clipped by 0 bases and J by 0 bases, with 9 bases between them. The CDR3 covers 15 residues. Amplification used 60 Vbeta primers and 13 Jbeta primers. Data came from immunoSEQ multiplex PCR; TCRdb stores just in-frame clones and leaves some out. This sample yields 100,000 to 150,000 clones, of which approximately 79% are seen a single time; about 16% belongs to the top ten. The sequence came from a man aged 50 to 60 in good health and CMV-seropositive. The V gene is TRBV5-1, the J gene TRBJ1-2, with a weak D call TRBD1 (6 bases). Sequences were obtained from PBMCs. CDR3 region: CASSLETGANYGYTF. As DNA, the CDR3 is TGCGCCAGCAGCTTGGAGACAGGTGCTAACTATGGCTACACCTTC.